Presented here are 21 T cell receptor beta chains from one specimen sequenced in a study of blood T cell repertoires in COVID-19. Method: immunoSEQ multiplex PCR; TCRdb's copy keeps in-frame clones and lacks some. The data contain some 120,000 clones, 70% to 75% of them singletons. The specimen sequenced was peripheral blood. These receptors were obtained from a man between 60 and 75 years old with acute or convalescent COVID-19.

The V call is TRBV5-4, the J call TRBJ2-3, with 11 bases that match TRBD2. The CDR3 sequence is 19 residues long. CDR1 and CDR2 from the germline V gene are SGHNT and YYREEE (reference sequence). V was clipped by 1 base and J by 1 base; unmatched bases: 11. The CDR3 nucleotides are TGTGCCAGCAGCTTGTTGGGGACTAGCGGAACCTCGGGCACAGATACGCAGTATTTT. It yields the protein CASSLLGTSGTSGTDTQYF. The complete variable domain, with remaining parts taken from reference TRBV5-4 and TRBJ2-3, reads ETGVTQSPTHLIKTRGQQVTLRCSSQSGHNTVSWYQQALGQGPQFIFQYYREEENGRGNFPPRFSGLQFPNYSSELNVNALELDDSALYLCASSLLGTSGTSGTDTQYFGPGTRLTVL.

This chain connects TRBV27 to TRBJ2-2, with 15 bases fitting TRBD2. Germline CDR1 and CDR2: MNHEY and SMNVEV (reference sequence). J gave up 4 bases and V 7 bases, and 10 bases lay outside the gene matches. The CDR3 extends over 18 amino acids. CDR3 in DNA: TGTGCCAGCAATCGAGGACTAGCGGGAGGGCCGTCCACCGGGGAGCTGTTTTTT. Translating it yields CASNRGLAGGPSTGELFF.

In this sample, this clone turned up many times. The chain employs TRBV27 and TRBJ2-7; D is perhaps TRBD1 (5 bases). The V gene lost 4 bases and the J gene lost 4 bases, with 20 bases spanning the gap. Germline loops: CDR1 MNHEY, CDR2 SMNVEV (reference sequence). This CDR3 has 16 amino acids. The CDR3 region is CASSSPRVSDEYEQYF. The CDR3 nucleotides are TGTGCCAGCAGTTCGCCCAGGGTAAGCGATGAGTACGAGCAGTACTTC.

This clone was counted between two and nine times. The chain combines TRBV19 with TRBJ1-1; D not resolved. In germline, CDR1 is LNHDA, CDR2 SQIVND (reference sequence). The length of the CDR3 is 13 residues. The V end was cut by 4 bases, the J end by 10 bases, with 16 bases between. This chain's CDR3 is CASSSRGTPGAFF. The CDR3 region has the DNA TGTGCCAGTAGTAGCCGAGGTACTCCCGGAGCTTTCTTT.

The V and J genes are TRBV10-2 and TRBJ1-1, with 9 bases fitting TRBD1. The CDR3 sequence is 14 residues long. Looked up from germline, CDR1 is WSHSY and CDR2 is SAAADI. V trimming: 6 bases; J trimming: 3 bases; junction bases outside the gene matches: 5. CDR3 bases: TGCGCCAGCAGGGTCGACAGGGGGGACACTGAAGCTTTCTTT. Its protein product is CASRVDRGDTEAFF.

This clone has only a few counts. V and J are TRBV6-5 and TRBJ2-7, with 8 bases identical to TRBD1. Germline CDR1 MNHEY, CDR2 SVGAGI. Trimming at V came to 6 bases and at J to 3 bases, leaving 7 bases not matched to a gene. This CDR3 is built from 14 residues. This CDR3 reads CASSRTGQGYEQYF. The CDR3 nucleotides are TGTGCCAGCAGCCGGACAGGGCAAGGCTACGAGCAGTACTTC.

This clone was counted a single time. V and J are TRBV6-5 and TRBJ2-5; D uncertain. The V gene lost 2 bases and the J gene lost 1 base, with 8 bases spanning the gap. Germline-derived CDR1 and CDR2 are MNHEY and SVGAGI. The CDR3 has 14 amino acids. This CDR3 reads CASSYDTAQETQYF. The CDR3 nucleotides read TGTGCCAGCAGTTACGACACGGCCCAAGAGACCCAGTACTTC.

The chain carries TRBV14 and TRBJ2-3; tentatively, D is TRBD2 (5 bases). This CDR3 is 15 amino acids long. Trimming cost V 0 bases and J 1 base, with 8 bases left between them. The germline V gene has CDR1 SGHDN and CDR2 FVKESK. The CDR3 loop reads CASSQELVGTDTQYF. Written as DNA, the CDR3 is TGTGCCAGCAGCCAAGAACTAGTAGGCACAGATACGCAGTATTTT.

The gene calls are TRBV6-4 and TRBJ1-1; TRBD1 might be the D (6 bases). V lost 6 bases and J lost 1, with 6 bases in between. Germline V gives CDR1 MRHNA, CDR2 SNTAGT. This CDR3 is built from 12 residues. The CDR3 nucleotides read TGTGCCAGCAGAGGGGGGAACACTGAAGCTTTCTTT. Translation gives CASRGGNTEAFF.

The chain links TRBV6-2 or TRBV6-3 to TRBJ1-2; maybe TRBD1 (5 bases). The CDR3 covers 14 residues. Trimming took 6 bases from V and 2 from J, leaving 13 bases between them. The germline CDR1 and CDR2 sequences are MNHEY and SVGEGT. Here the CDR3 reads CASSPGTANYGYTF. CDR3 sequence (DNA): TGTGCCAGCAGCCCCGGGACTGCGAACTATGGCTACACCTTC.

The rearrangement uses TRBV5-1 and TRBJ1-5; D is perhaps TRBD1 (5 bases). CDR1 is SGHRS, CDR2 YFSETQ, per germline. Trimming removed 2 bases from V and 0 bases from J, with 12 bases in between. This CDR3 is 16 amino acids long. This CDR3 is CASSLGQGFSNQPQHF. The CDR3 DNA sequence: TGCGCCAGCAGCTTAGGTCAGGGATTTAGCAATCAGCCCCAGCATTTT.

This clone was recorded a few times. The rearrangement links TRBV2 to TRBJ2-3; a weak D match, TRBD1 (6 bases). The CDR3 is made up of 14 amino acids. V was pared by 8 bases and J by 2 bases, with 14 bases between. In germline, CDR1 is SNHLY, CDR2 FYNNEI. The CDR3 sequence is CASVEGHNTDTQYF. As DNA, the CDR3 is TGTGCCAGCGTTGAGGGACACAACACAGATACGCAGTATTTT. Full variable domain (outside the CDR3, taken from reference TRBV2 and TRBJ2-3): EPEVTQTPSHQVTQMGQEVILRCVPISNHLYFYWYRQILGQKVEFLVSFYNNEISEKSEIFDDQFSVERPDGSNFTLKIRSTKLEDSAMYFCASVEGHNTDTQYFGPGTRLTVL.

The chain carries TRBV5-4 and TRBJ1-1; 8 bases are a match to TRBD1. The CDR3 is 15 residues long. The V segment lost 4 bases and the J segment 3 bases; nucleotides outside the gene matches: 8. Germline V gene sequence: CDR1 SGHNT, CDR2 YYREEE (reference sequence). The CDR3 DNA follows: TGTGCCAGCAGCAATGCCCGACAGGGGTACACTGAAGCTTTCTTT. Amino acids: CASSNARQGYTEAFF.

The V call is TRBV24-1, the J call TRBJ1-4; D is perhaps TRBD1 (6 bases). The V gene lost 2 bases and the J gene lost 11 bases, with 17 bases spanning the gap. This CDR3 is built from 15 residues. From germline, CDR1 is KGHDR and CDR2 SFDVKD. CDR3 sequence (DNA): TGTGCCACCAGTGATTCTCGACGGGACAACCCGAAACTGTTTTTT. Translating gives CATSDSRRDNPKLFF.

This clone was seen a few times. The V call is TRBV24-1, the J call TRBJ1-5; D is ambiguous. With 6 bases removed from V and 3 bases from J, the gap between germline ends came to 11 bases. From germline, CDR1 is KGHDR and CDR2 SFDVKD. This CDR3 has 14 residues. Here the CDR3 reads CATSTYRNNQPQHF. CDR3 DNA sequence: TGTGCCACCAGTACGTACAGAAACAATCAGCCCCAGCATTTT.

This clone was recorded a few times. The chain joins TRBV6-1 to TRBJ1-2; tentative D call: TRBD1 (6 bases). Between the trimmed V and J ends, which lost 2 bases and 7 bases, there was a span of 17 bases. CDR3 length equals 15 residues. In germline, CDR1 is MNHNS, CDR2 SASEGT. The CDR3 DNA follows: TGTGCCAGCAGTGAATTCGGCCGGGGGGCTGGTGGCTACACCTTC. It codes for CASSEFGRGAGGYTF.

This clone has a handful of counts. The chain couples TRBV11-2 to TRBJ1-3; D call uncertain. V was trimmed by 5 bases and J by 4 bases, leaving 15 bases between them. CDR3 size: 15 residues. Germline CDR1 reads SGHAT; CDR2 reads FQNNGV. The CDR3 bases are TGTGCCAGCAGCGTACTTGGTGCTCGCGGAAACACCATATATTTT. Translating gives CASSVLGARGNTIYF.

This clone was counted a single time. The chain recombines TRBV11-2 with TRBJ1-1; D uncertain. Germline CDR1 reads SGHAT; CDR2 reads FQNNGV. CDR3 length equals 12 residues. The germline V and J ends were trimmed by 2 bases and 5 bases, with 6 bases remaining between them. The CDR3 nucleotides read TGTGCCAGCAGCTTAACAGAGACTGAAGCTTTCTTT. Translation: CASSLTETEAFF.

The V and J genes are TRBV12-5 and TRBJ2-3, with 16 positions matching TRBD2. Germline V gene sequence: CDR1 LGHNT, CDR2 FRNRAP. Trimming cost V 6 bases and J 0 bases; bases outside gene matches: 6. The CDR3 extends over 18 amino acids. The CDR3 nucleotides read TGTGCTAGTGGCCCTCCGGGACTAGCGGGGGGGAGCACAGATACGCAGTATTTT. Its protein product is CASGPPGLAGGSTDTQYF.

This clone was observed a handful of times. The rearrangement joins TRBV7-9 to TRBJ2-1; D uncertain. Trimming pared 3 bases from V and 3 bases from J, leaving 9 bases between. There are 14 residues in the CDR3. Germline values: CDR1 SEHNR, CDR2 FQNEAQ (reference sequence). The CDR3 spells CASSFGADYNEQFF. As DNA, the CDR3 is TGTGCCAGCAGCTTCGGCGCGGACTACAATGAGCAGTTCTTC.

The J gene is TRBJ1-5, the V gene TRBV4-2; tentatively, D is TRBD1 (5 bases). The germline CDR1 and CDR2 sequences are LGHNA and YNFKEQ. The germline V and J ends were trimmed by 3 bases and 1 base, with 16 bases remaining between them. The CDR3 covers 17 residues. The CDR3 region is CASSHGDSRESNQPQHF. CDR3 in DNA: TGTGCCAGCAGCCACGGTGATTCCAGGGAAAGCAATCAGCCCCAGCATTTT.